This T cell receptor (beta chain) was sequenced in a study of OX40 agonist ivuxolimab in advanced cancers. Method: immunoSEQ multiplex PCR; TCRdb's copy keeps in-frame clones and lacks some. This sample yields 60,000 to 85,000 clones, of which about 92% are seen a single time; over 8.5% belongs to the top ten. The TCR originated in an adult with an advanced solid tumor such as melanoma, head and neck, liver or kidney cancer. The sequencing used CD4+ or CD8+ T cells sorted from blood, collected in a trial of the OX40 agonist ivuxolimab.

Written as DNA, the CDR3 is TGTGCCAGCAGACCCCTGGGGGGGGAAGGCACCGGGGAGCTGTTTTTT. Translated, it gives CASRPLGGEGTGELFF. The chain joins TRBV7-8 to TRBJ2-2, with 7 bases fitting TRBD2. CDR3 length equals 16 residues. CDR1 and CDR2 (germline): SGHVS, FQNEAQ. The trim removed 6 bases at V and 4 bases at J, leaving 11 bases unmatched.